The sequence of this TCR beta chain was determined in a study of T cells after yellow fever vaccination. General study findings and limits: Most primary-vaccination clones reappeared after the booster (about 96% CD4, roughly 88% CD8).

This CDR3 comprises 13 residues. V lost 3 bases, J lost 1 base, and 7 bases lay in between. Per the germline V gene, CDR1 is LGHNA and CDR2 is YSLEER. TCRdb reprocessed the 5' RACE reads via MiXCR and lists one record per CDR3 protein. The sample lists 400,000 or so distinct CDR3 sequences, around 19% seen once, with 15% to 20% in the top ten. Turning to this clonotype: Its antigen is still unknown.

Sequencing was performed on PBMCs, taken before the yellow fever booster vaccination. The V and J genes are TRBV4-3 and TRBJ2-7; TRBD2 might be the D (6 bases). The origin of this receptor is a young man who received the YFV17D yellow fever vaccine. In nucleotides, the CDR3 is TGCGCCAGCAGCCAGGGGACTTCCTACGAGCAGTACTTC. This encodes CASSQGTSYEQYF.